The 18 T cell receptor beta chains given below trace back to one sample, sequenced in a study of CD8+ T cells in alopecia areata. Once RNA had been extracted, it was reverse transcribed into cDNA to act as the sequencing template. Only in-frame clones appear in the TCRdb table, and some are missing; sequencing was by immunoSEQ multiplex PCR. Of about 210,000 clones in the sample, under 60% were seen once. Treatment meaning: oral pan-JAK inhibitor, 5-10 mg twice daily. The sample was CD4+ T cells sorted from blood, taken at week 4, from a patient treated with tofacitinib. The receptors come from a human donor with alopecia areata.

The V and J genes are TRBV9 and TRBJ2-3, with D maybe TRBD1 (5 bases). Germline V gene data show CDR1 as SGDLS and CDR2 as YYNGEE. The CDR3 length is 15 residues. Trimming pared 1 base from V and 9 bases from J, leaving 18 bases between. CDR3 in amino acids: CASSVRQGSPYTQYF. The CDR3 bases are TGTGCCAGCAGCGTAAGGCAGGGAAGTCCATACACGCAGTATTTT.

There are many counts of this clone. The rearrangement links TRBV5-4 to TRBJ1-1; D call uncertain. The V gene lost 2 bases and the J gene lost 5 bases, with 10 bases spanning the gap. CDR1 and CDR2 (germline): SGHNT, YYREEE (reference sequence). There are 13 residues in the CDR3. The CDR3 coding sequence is TGTGCCAGCAGCTTTTTACCGGGAACTGAAGCTTTCTTT. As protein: CASSFLPGTEAFF.

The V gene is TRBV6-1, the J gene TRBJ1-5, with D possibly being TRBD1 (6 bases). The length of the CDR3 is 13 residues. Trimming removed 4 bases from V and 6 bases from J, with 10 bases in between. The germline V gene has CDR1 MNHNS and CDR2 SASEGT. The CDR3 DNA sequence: TGTGCCAGCAGTGGGACAGTTGCTCAGCCCCAGCATTTT. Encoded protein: CASSGTVAQPQHF.

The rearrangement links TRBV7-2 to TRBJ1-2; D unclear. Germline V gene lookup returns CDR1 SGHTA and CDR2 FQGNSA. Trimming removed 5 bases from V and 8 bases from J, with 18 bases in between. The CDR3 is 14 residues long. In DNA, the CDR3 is TGTGCCAGCAGCAAAGGGAGGGAGGTGAGCGGCTACACCTTC. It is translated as CASSKGREVSGYTF.

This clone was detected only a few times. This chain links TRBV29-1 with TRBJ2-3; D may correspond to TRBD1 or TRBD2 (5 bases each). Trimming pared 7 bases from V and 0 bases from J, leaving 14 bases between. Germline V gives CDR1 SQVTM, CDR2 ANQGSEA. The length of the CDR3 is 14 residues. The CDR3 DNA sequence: TGCAGCGGGACACGGGACGGAAGCACAGATACGCAGTATTTT. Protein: CSGTRDGSTDTQYF.

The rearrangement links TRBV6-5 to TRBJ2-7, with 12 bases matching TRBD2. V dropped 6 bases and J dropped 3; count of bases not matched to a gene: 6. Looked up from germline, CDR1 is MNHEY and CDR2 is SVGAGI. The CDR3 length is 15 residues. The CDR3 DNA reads TGTGCCAGCAGAGCCACGACTAGCGGGGGCTACGAGCAGTACTTC. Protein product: CASRATTSGGYEQYF.

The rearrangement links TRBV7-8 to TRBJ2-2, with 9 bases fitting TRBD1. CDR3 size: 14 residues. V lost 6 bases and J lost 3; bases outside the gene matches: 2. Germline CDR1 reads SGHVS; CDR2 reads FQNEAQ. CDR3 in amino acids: CASRRDRDTGELFF. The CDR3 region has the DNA TGTGCCAGCAGGAGGGACAGGGACACCGGGGAGCTGTTTTTT. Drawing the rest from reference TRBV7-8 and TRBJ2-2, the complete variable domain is GAGVSQSPRYKVAKRGQDVALRCDPISGHVSLFWYQQALGQGPEFLTYFQNEAQLDKSGLPSDRFFAERPEGSVSTLKIQRTQQEDSAVYLCASRRDRDTGELFFGEGSRLTVL.

CDR3: CASSLMGRGNTEAFF. The DNA for the CDR3 is TGCGCCAGCAGCTTGATGGGCAGGGGGAACACTGAAGCTTTCTTT. The chain has TRBV5-1 and TRBJ1-1, with a weak D call TRBD1 (6 bases). Deletions cut 1 base from V and 1 base from J, with 11 bases between. The CDR3 length is 15 residues. The germline V gene has CDR1 SGHRS and CDR2 YFSETQ. Full variable domain (missing parts from reference TRBV5-1 and TRBJ1-1): KAGVTQTPRYLIKTRGQQVTLSCSPISGHRSVSWYQQTPGQGLQFLFEYFSETQRNKGNFPGRFSGRQFSNSRSEMNVSTLELGDSALYLCASSLMGRGNTEAFFGQGTRLTVV.

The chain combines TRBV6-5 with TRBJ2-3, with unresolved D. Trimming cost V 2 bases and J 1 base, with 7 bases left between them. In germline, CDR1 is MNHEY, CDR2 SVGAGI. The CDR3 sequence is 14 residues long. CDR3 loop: CASSYRSGTDTQYF. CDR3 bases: TGTGCCAGCAGTTACAGGTCTGGCACAGATACGCAGTATTTT.

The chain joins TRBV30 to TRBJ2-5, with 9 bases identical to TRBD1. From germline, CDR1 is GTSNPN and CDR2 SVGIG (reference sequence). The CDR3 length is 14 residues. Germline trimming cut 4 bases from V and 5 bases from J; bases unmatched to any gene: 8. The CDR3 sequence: CAWKGQGVGETQYF. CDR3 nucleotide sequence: TGTGCCTGGAAGGGACAGGGTGTTGGGGAGACCCAGTACTTC.

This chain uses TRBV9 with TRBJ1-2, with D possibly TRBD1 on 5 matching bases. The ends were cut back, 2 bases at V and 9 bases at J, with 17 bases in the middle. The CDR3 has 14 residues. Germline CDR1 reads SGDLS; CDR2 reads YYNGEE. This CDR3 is CASSVTGTPLSYTF. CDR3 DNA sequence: TGTGCCAGCAGCGTGACCGGGACTCCACTGAGCTACACCTTC. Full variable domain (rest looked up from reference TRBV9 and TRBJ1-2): DSGVTQTPKHLITATGQRVTLRCSPRSGDLSVYWYQQSLDQGLQFLIQYYNGEERAKGNILERFSAQQFPDLHSELNLSSLELGDSALYFCASSVTGTPLSYTFGSGTRLTVV.

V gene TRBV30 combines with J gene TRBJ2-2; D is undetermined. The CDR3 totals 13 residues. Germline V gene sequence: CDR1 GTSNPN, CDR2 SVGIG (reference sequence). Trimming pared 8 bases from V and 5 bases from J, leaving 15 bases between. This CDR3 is CAQPGTWTGELFF. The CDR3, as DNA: TGTGCCCAACCGGGCACCTGGACCGGGGAGCTGTTTTTT.

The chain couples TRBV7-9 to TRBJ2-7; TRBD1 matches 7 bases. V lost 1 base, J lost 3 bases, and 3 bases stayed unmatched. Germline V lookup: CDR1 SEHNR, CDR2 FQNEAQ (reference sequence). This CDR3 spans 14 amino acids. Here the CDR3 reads CASSLDRGNYEQYF. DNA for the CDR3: TGTGCCAGCAGCTTAGACAGGGGTAACTACGAGCAGTACTTC.

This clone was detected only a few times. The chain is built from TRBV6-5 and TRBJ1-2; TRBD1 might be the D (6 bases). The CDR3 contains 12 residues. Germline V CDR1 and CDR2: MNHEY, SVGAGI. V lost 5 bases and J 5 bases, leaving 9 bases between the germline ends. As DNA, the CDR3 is TGTGCCAGCAGTGACAGGATTTATGGCTACACCTTC. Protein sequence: CASSDRIYGYTF.

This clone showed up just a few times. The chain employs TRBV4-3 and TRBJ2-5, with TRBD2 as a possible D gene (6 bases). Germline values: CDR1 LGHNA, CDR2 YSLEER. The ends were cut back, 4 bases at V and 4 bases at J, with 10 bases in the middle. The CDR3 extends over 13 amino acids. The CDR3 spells CASSPISGETQYF. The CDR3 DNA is TGCGCCAGCAGCCCGATTAGCGGAGAGACCCAGTACTTC.

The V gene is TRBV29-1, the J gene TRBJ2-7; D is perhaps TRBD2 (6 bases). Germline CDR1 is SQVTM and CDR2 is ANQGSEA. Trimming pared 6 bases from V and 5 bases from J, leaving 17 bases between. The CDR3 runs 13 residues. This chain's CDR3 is CSVRDGGSHEQYF. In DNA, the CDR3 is TGCAGCGTCCGGGACGGGGGTTCCCACGAGCAGTACTTC.

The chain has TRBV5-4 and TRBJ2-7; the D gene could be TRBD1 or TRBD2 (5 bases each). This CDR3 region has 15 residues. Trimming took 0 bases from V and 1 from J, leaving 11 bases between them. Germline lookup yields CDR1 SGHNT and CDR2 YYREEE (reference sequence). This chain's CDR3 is CASSLGPGPSYEQYF. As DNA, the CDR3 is TGTGCCAGCAGCTTGGGTCCGGGGCCTTCCTACGAGCAGTACTTC. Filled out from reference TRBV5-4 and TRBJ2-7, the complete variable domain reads ETGVTQSPTHLIKTRGQQVTLRCSSQSGHNTVSWYQQALGQGPQFIFQYYREEENGRGNFPPRFSGLQFPNYSSELNVNALELDDSALYLCASSLGPGPSYEQYFGPGTRLTVT.

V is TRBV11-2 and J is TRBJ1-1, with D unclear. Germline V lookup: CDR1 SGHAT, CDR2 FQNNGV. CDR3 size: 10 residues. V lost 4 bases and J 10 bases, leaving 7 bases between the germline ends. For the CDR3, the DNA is TGTGCCAGCAGCTCTTACGTAGCTTTCTTT. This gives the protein CASSSYVAFF.